A selection of T cell receptor beta chains follows, all from one sample in a study of Ad26.COV2.S vaccination and SARS-CoV-2 variants. Libraries were prepared by immunoSEQ multiplex PCR; TCRdb keeps only in-frame clonotypes and omits some of them. The table lists around 450,000 clones, approximately 90% of them singletons. The sample was peripheral blood, taken in a trial of Ad26.COV2.S vaccine versus placebo. The receptor source for this set is a person aged 18-65 years who received the Ad26.COV2.S COVID-19 vaccine or a placebo. The CDR3 runs from the conserved cysteine through the conserved F or W. A D gene is named only where the DNA matches it firmly. Where a row states a size, it is once, few, many or the class of an expanded clone; other rows omit it.

V gene	J gene	D gene	clone size	CDR3 length	CDR3 DNA	CDR3 protein
TRBV7-3	TRBJ2-1	NA	few	12	TGTGCCAGCAGCCTGAGCGGAAATGAGCAGTTCTTC	CASSLSGNEQFF
TRBV7-9	TRBJ2-7	NA	NA	15	TGTGCCAGCAGCTTATGGCAGGGACGAAATCTGGAGCAGTACTTC	CASSLWQGRNLEQYF
TRBV15	TRBJ2-5	NA	NA	15	TGTGCCACCAGCAGAAGACAGGGACTCCAAGAGACCCAGTACTTC	CATSRRQGLQETQYF
TRBV19	TRBJ2-2	TRBD2	NA	15	TGTGCCAGTAGGGTGATAGCGGGGGGGACCGGGGAGCTGTTTTTT	CASRVIAGGTGELFF
TRBV4-2	TRBJ1-2	TRBD1	few	17	TGTGCCAGCAGCCAAGATCAGGGACAGGTTGACGCCTATGGCTACACCTTC	CASSQDQGQVDAYGYTF
TRBV11-3	TRBJ2-3	NA	NA	15	TGTGCCAGCAGCTTGGGGGCTACCAACACAGATACGCAGTATTTT	CASSLGATNTDTQYF
TRBV5-8	TRBJ1-1	NA	NA	14	TGTGCCAGCAGCAACGCCCAAGGGGGGCCTGAAGCTTTCTTT	CASSNAQGGPEAFF
TRBV18	TRBJ1-1	NA	NA	14	TGTGCCAGCTCACCATCCTCCAAGAACACTGAAGCTTTCTTT	CASSPSSKNTEAFF
TRBV5-1	TRBJ2-3	NA	NA	14	TGCGCCAGCAGCCCGCCGGGGGTCTGGGTTACGCAGTATTTT	CASSPPGVWVTQYF
TRBV27	TRBJ1-2	NA	NA	14	TGTGCCAGCAGTGGCTTCCAGGGGACCTATGGCTACACCTTC	CASSGFQGTYGYTF
TRBV9	TRBJ1-3	NA	NA	16	TGTGCCAGCAGCGTAGCGGGGGGCTCCTCTGGAAACACCATATATTTT	CASSVAGGSSGNTIYF
TRBV7-8	TRBJ2-1	TRBD2	NA	18	TGTGCCAGCAGCTACGGACTAGCGGGGGGACAGTCCTACAATGAGCAGTTCTTC	CASSYGLAGGQSYNEQFF
TRBV12-3/TRBV12-4	TRBJ2-1	NA	once	13	TGTGCCAGCAGCCAGGCTAGCAGGTATGAGCAGTTCTTC	CASSQASRYEQFF
TRBV5-5	TRBJ2-7	TRBD1	once	19	TGTGCCAGCAGCTTGCGATGGGCCTTTGGGGACAGGGGGCCGTACGAGCAGTACTTC	CASSLRWAFGDRGPYEQYF